These 28 T cell receptor beta chains were all obtained from the same sample, sequenced in a study of blood T cell repertoires in COVID-19. Data came from immunoSEQ multiplex PCR; TCRdb stores just in-frame clones and leaves some out. The data hold 200,000 to 250,000 clones, with around 90% observed a single time. Sequencing was carried out using peripheral blood. The receptors were gathered from a man aged 55 to 70 with acute or convalescent COVID-19.

This clone was found once. The V call is TRBV4-1, the J call TRBJ1-4; no clear D gene. Per the germline V gene, CDR1 is MGHRA and CDR2 is YSYEKL. Trimming stripped 0 bases from V and 2 bases from J, with 10 bases between. The CDR3 contains 16 residues. DNA of the CDR3: TGCGCCAGCAGCCAAGATCTGACACTGACTAATGAAAAACTGTTTTTT. The encoded protein is CASSQDLTLTNEKLFF.

This chain uses TRBV11-1 with TRBJ2-1; no definite D call. The CDR3 runs 12 residues. CDR1 is SGHAT and CDR2 is FQDESV in the germline V gene (reference sequence). Trimming removed 0 bases at V and 13 bases at J, with 10 bases between. CDR3 nucleotide sequence: TGTGCCAGCAGCTTAGCGTTCGCGGTACAGTTCTTC. This sequence encodes CASSLAFAVQFF.

This chain links TRBV6-1 with TRBJ2-7, with TRBD1 identical over 9 bases. The V gene's germline CDR1 is MNHNS and CDR2 SASEGT. V lost 2 bases and J lost 1; bases outside the gene matches: 6. The CDR3 runs to 16 residues. CDR3 amino acids: CASSEWGGTGSYEQYF. In DNA, the CDR3 is TGTGCCAGCAGTGAATGGGGGGGGACAGGGTCCTACGAGCAGTACTTC.

V gene TRBV6-6 combines with J gene TRBJ1-2; 7 bases agree with TRBD1. CDR3 length equals 15 residues. Looked up from germline, CDR1 is MNHNY and CDR2 is SVGAGI (reference sequence). With V trimmed by 5 bases and J by 4 bases, 10 bases remained unmatched. The CDR3 nucleotides read TGTGCCAGCAGTCAATCCGGGACAGAAGTCTATGGCTACACCTTC. Protein sequence: CASSQSGTEVYGYTF.

This sequence joins TRBV7-9 and TRBJ2-1; 9 bases agree with TRBD2. V lost 5 bases, J lost 6 bases, and 8 bases stayed unmatched. The CDR3 totals 15 residues. Germline assignment: CDR1 SEHNR and CDR2 FQNEAQ (reference sequence). CDR3 DNA sequence: TGTGCCAGCAGCAGGACCGGGACTAGCCGCAATGAGCAGTTCTTC. Translating it yields CASSRTGTSRNEQFF.

This clone was detected only a few times. This rearrangement joins TRBV10-3 to TRBJ1-2, with a weak D call TRBD1 (6 bases). The germline V gene has CDR1 ENHRY and CDR2 SYGVKD. Trimming shortened V by 3 bases and J by 9 bases, and 20 bases separated the two germline ends. The CDR3 contains 15 residues. CDR3 amino acids: CAISDTTGDRRSYTF. The CDR3 coding sequence is TGTGCCATCAGTGATACGACAGGTGATCGACGGAGCTACACCTTC.

This rearrangement joins TRBV19 to TRBJ1-2, with 9 nucleotides matching TRBD1. The germline V gene encodes CDR1 LNHDA and CDR2 SQIVND (reference sequence). This CDR3 region has 13 residues. V gave up 10 bases and J gave up 2 bases; unmatched junction bases: 5. The CDR3 loop is CATADRGNYGYTF. DNA for the CDR3: TGTGCCACCGCCGACAGGGGGAACTATGGCTACACCTTC.

J is TRBJ2-3 and V is TRBV19; possibly TRBD2 for D (5 bases). CDR1 is LNHDA, CDR2 SQIVND, per germline (reference sequence). Deletions cut 3 bases from V and 2 bases from J, with 9 bases between. The length of the CDR3 is 14 residues. The CDR3 DNA is TGTGCCAGTAGTATCCGGGGAAACACAGATACGCAGTATTTT. Protein: CASSIRGNTDTQYF. The variable domain in full, with the rest retrieved from reference TRBV19 and TRBJ2-3, is DGGITQSPKYLFRKEGQNVTLSCEQNLNHDAMYWYRQDPGQGLRLIYYSQIVNDFQKGDIAEGYSVSREKKESFPLTVTSAQKNPTAFYLCASSIRGNTDTQYFGPGTRLTVL.

The chain joins TRBV19 to TRBJ2-2, with D possibly being TRBD2 (6 bases). The CDR3 has 16 residues. Trimming took 4 bases from V and 4 from J, leaving 16 bases between them. The V gene's germline CDR1 is LNHDA and CDR2 SQIVND (reference sequence). The CDR3 nucleotides are TGTGCCAGTAGTACGACCGGGGGTTTTAGCACCGGGGAGCTGTTTTTT. Residues: CASSTTGGFSTGELFF.

The J gene is TRBJ2-1, the V gene TRBV5-4, with 9 bases aligning to TRBD2. Germline CDR1 and CDR2: SGHNT and YYREEE (reference sequence). The CDR3 extends over 15 amino acids. V dropped 4 bases and J dropped 2; count of bases not matched to a gene: 4. The CDR3 reads CASSLPSGTYNEQFF. The CDR3 DNA reads TGTGCCAGCAGCCTTCCTAGCGGGACCTACAATGAGCAGTTCTTC.

This chain links TRBV29-1 with TRBJ1-2; 10 nucleotides agree with TRBD1. J lost 4 bases, V lost 4 bases, and 15 bases had no gene match. CDR1 is SQVTM and CDR2 is ANQGSEA in the germline V gene. This CDR3 contains 17 residues. The CDR3 is CSVVFEETGGVSYGYTF. The CDR3 coding sequence is TGCAGCGTTGTTTTTGAGGAGACAGGGGGCGTTAGCTATGGCTACACCTTC.

The sample holds one count of this clone. This rearrangement joins TRBV9 to TRBJ2-3; 8 positions agree with TRBD2. Trimming removed 0 bases from V and 0 bases from J; junction bases left unmatched: 3. CDR1 and CDR2 (germline): SGDLS, YYNGEE. This CDR3 is 16 amino acids long. CDR3 nucleotides: TGTGCCAGCAGCGTAGCGGAGCGGGGGAGCACAGATACGCAGTATTTT. This gives the protein CASSVAERGSTDTQYF.

As concerns this clone: This same CDR3 is encoded by further DNA sequences in the sample. The chain joins TRBV25-1 to TRBJ1-3; TRBD1 matches 10 bases. CDR1 and CDR2 (germline): MGHDK, SYGVNS. This CDR3 comprises 16 residues. J was trimmed by 1 base and V by 3 bases; bases with no gene match: 3. The CDR3 DNA reads as TGTGCCAGCAGTGAGGACAGGGGGTTGTCTGGAAACACCATATATTTT. Protein sequence: CASSEDRGLSGNTIYF.

This clone was detected only once. The gene calls are TRBV7-3 and TRBJ1-2; tentatively, D is TRBD1 (5 bases). Trimming took off 0 bases at V and 4 bases at J, with 15 bases between the two ends. From germline, CDR1 is SGHTA and CDR2 FQGTGA. There are 16 residues in the CDR3. CDR3 amino acids: CASSLTSAGTFYGYTF. The CDR3 DNA reads as TGTGCCAGCAGCTTAACCTCTGCCGGGACTTTCTATGGCTACACCTTC.

The rearrangement joins TRBV7-2 to TRBJ2-5; 8 bases fit TRBD1. The germline CDR1 and CDR2 sequences are SGHTA and FQGNSA. V was pared by 3 bases and J by 1 base, with 4 bases of the junction left unmatched. This CDR3 has 15 residues. CDR3 amino acids: CASSFDRGSQETQYF. The CDR3 DNA sequence: TGTGCCAGCAGCTTCGACAGGGGCTCCCAAGAGACCCAGTACTTC.

V is TRBV3-1 (or the pseudogene TRBV3-2) and J is TRBJ2-3; 9 bases agree with TRBD2. V trimming: 5 bases; J trimming: 4 bases; junction bases outside the gene matches: 7. CDR1 and CDR2 from the germline V gene are LGHDT and YNNKEL (reference sequence). The CDR3 length is 15 residues. The CDR3 region is CASSERGVGADTQYF. The CDR3 coding sequence is TGTGCCAGCAGCGAGCGGGGGGTTGGCGCAGATACGCAGTATTTT.

The V call is TRBV7-6, the J call TRBJ2-7; TRBD2 agrees at 10 bases. Trimming at V came to 1 base and at J to 2 bases, leaving 2 bases not matched to a gene. Germline-derived CDR1 and CDR2 are SGHVS and FNYEAQ. The length of the CDR3 is 15 residues. The CDR3 sequence: CASSLGAGGPYEQYF. DNA of the CDR3: TGTGCCAGCAGCTTAGGAGCGGGGGGGCCCTACGAGCAGTACTTC. Based on the CDR3 plus reference TRBV7-6 and TRBJ2-7, the full variable domain is GAGVSQSPRYKVTKRGQDVALRCDPISGHVSLYWYRQALGQGPEFLTYFNYEAQQDKSGLPNDRFSAERPEGSISTLTIQRTEQRDSAMYRCASSLGAGGPYEQYFGPGTRLTVT.

The genes are TRBV9 and TRBJ2-6, with 14 bases lining up with TRBD2. This CDR3 is built from 17 residues. Unmatched junction bases numbered 5, after V lost 6 bases and J lost 3 bases. CDR1 and CDR2 from the germline V gene are SGDLS and YYNGEE. This chain's CDR3 is CASTRTSGGFGANVLTF. DNA for the CDR3: TGTGCCAGCACCCGGACTAGCGGGGGGTTTGGGGCCAACGTCCTGACTTTC.

This clone occurred once. This chain connects TRBV7-2 to TRBJ1-1; 7 bases are a match to TRBD1. CDR1 and CDR2 (germline): SGHTA, FQGNSA. This CDR3 region has 13 residues. V lost 2 bases to trimming and J lost 10 bases; unmatched junction nucleotides: 7. Here the CDR3 DNA reads TGTGCCAGCAGCTTAATAGGGGGCCGCGGAGCTTTCTTT. Its translation is CASSLIGGRGAFF.

CDR3 region: CAISESGFQPQHF. The CDR3 nucleotides read TGTGCCATCAGTGAGTCCGGGTTCCAGCCCCAGCATTTT. The chain has TRBV10-3 and TRBJ1-5; no clear D. The CDR3 extends over 13 amino acids. CDR1 and CDR2 from the germline V gene are ENHRY and SYGVKD. The V end was cut by 0 bases, the J end by 7 bases, with 7 bases between.

This clone occurred once. DNA of the CDR3: TGCGCCAGCAAATCGTACGGAGGGGGCGCTGGCGGGGAGCTGTTTTTT. It yields the protein CASKSYGGGAGGELFF. This sequence joins TRBV5-1 and TRBJ2-2; possible D gene TRBD1, 7 bases. Germline CDR1 SGHRS, CDR2 YFSETQ. The V end lost 6 bases, the J end lost 7 bases, and 22 bases lay between the germline ends. The CDR3 extends over 16 amino acids.

The chain combines TRBV7-2 with TRBJ2-3; a possible D gene is TRBD2 (6 bases). Deletions cut 5 bases from V and 2 bases from J, with 17 bases between. From germline, CDR1 is SGHTA and CDR2 FQGNSA. The length of the CDR3 is 16 residues. The CDR3 is CASSAQGRGITDTQYF. The CDR3 bases are TGTGCCAGCAGCGCCCAAGGGCGGGGTATCACAGATACGCAGTATTTT.

In DNA, the CDR3 is TGTGCCAGCAGCCGACTCTTACAGGGGGCGCGGGGCTACACCTTC. It codes for CASSRLLQGARGYTF. The V call is TRBV21-1, the J call TRBJ1-2; the D call TRBD1 from the table was never checked on the DNA. TRBV21-1 counts as a pseudogene. CDR3 length: 15 residues.

The CDR3 bases are TGTGCCAGCAGCTTGCCCGGGACAGGGAGCACAGATACGCAGTATTTT. Translation: CASSLPGTGSTDTQYF. V is TRBV5-5 and J is TRBJ2-3, with 9 bases that match TRBD1. Germline V CDR1 and CDR2: SGHKS, YYEKEE (reference sequence). V was clipped by 1 base and J by 0 bases; unmatched bases: 3. The CDR3 is made up of 16 amino acids.

This sequence joins TRBV6-1 and TRBJ2-7, with 9 bases matching TRBD1. Trimming at V came to 1 base and at J to 4 bases, leaving 11 bases not matched to a gene. Germline loops: CDR1 MNHNS, CDR2 SASEGT. The CDR3 extends over 17 amino acids. The CDR3 reads CASSEGGQGRIGYEQYF. The CDR3, as DNA: TGTGCCAGCAGTGAAGGGGGACAGGGAAGGATTGGGTACGAGCAGTACTTC.

The rearrangement joins TRBV19 to TRBJ2-3, with TRBD2 as a possible D gene (5 bases). Per germline, CDR1 LNHDA and CDR2 SQIVND (reference sequence). The CDR3 is 13 residues long. V shed 0 bases and J shed 12 bases, with 13 bases lying between them. CDR3 amino acids: CASSIDYRGFQYF. Here the CDR3 DNA reads TGTGCCAGTAGTATAGATTATCGAGGGTTTCAGTATTTT.

The sample holds one count of this clone. The chain carries TRBV4-1 and TRBJ2-1; D may be TRBD1 (6 bases). Trimming shortened V by 4 bases and J by 4 bases, and 14 bases separated the two germline ends. Germline CDR1 and CDR2: MGHRA and YSYEKL. The length of the CDR3 is 15 residues. CDR3 in amino acids: CASSLTRDIYNEQFF. The CDR3 nucleotides read TGCGCCAGCAGCCTTACAAGGGACATTTACAATGAGCAGTTCTTC.

V and J are TRBV30 and TRBJ1-1; 7 bases align to TRBD1. Trimming removed 5 bases from V and 1 base from J; junction bases left unmatched: 7. The CDR3 is made up of 14 amino acids. Germline assignment: CDR1 GTSNPN and CDR2 SVGIG (reference sequence). In nucleotides, the CDR3 is TGTGCCTGGGAACAGGGGCGGGCGAACACTGAAGCTTTCTTT. Its translation is CAWEQGRANTEAFF.